Listed below are T cell receptor beta chains from one sample, sequenced in a study of early T cells in non-severe SARS-CoV-2 infection. From the 5' RACE reads, TCRdb called clonotypes with MiXCR, one entry per CDR3 protein. Of roughly 75,000 distinct CDR3 sequences listed, about 16% are singletons. Specimen: whole blood. The origin of the receptors is an adult who was a healthcare worker with PCR-confirmed SARS-CoV-2 infection or an uninfected control (not recorded which). Both conserved end residues are part of each CDR3. A D gene is named only where the DNA matches it firmly. Clone sizes are given selectively: once, few, many, or a class where the clone is expanded.

CDR3 DNA,CDR3 protein,D gene,J gene,V gene,clone size
TGCAGTGCTAGTACTAGCGCCCTACGTTACGAGCAGTACTTC,CSASTSALRYEQYF,TRBD2,TRBJ2-7,TRBV20-1,.
TGCAGTGCCGAGGGGCAGTTTCCCAACCAAGAGACCCAGTACTTC,CSAEGQFPNQETQYF,.,TRBJ2-5,TRBV20-1,many
TGTGCCATCAGTGAATATAGCGGGAATGAGCAGTTCTTC,CAISEYSGNEQFF,TRBD2,TRBJ2-1,TRBV10-3,.
TGTGCCAGCAGTTCCCTCGATTACACAGATACGCAGTATTTT,CASSSLDYTDTQYF,.,TRBJ2-3,TRBV27,.
TGCGCCAGCAGCTATAGTGACAGGGTCGGGGGAAACACTGAAGCTTTCTTT,CASSYSDRVGGNTEAFF,TRBD1,TRBJ1-1,TRBV5-1,.
TGTGCCAGCAGCTTGGGCCCCGGGACTGAAGCTTTCTTT,CASSLGPGTEAFF,.,TRBJ1-1,TRBV5-5,.
TGTGCCAGCAGTTACTCCCGCGGGAGCAATCAGCCCCAGCATTTT,CASSYSRGSNQPQHF,.,TRBJ1-5,TRBV6-5,few
TGTGCCAGCAGTATGACCCCCACAGATACGCAGTATTTT,CASSMTPTDTQYF,.,TRBJ2-3,TRBV27,.
TGCAGTGCTAGTTGGGCGAACACTGAAGCTTTCTTT,CSASWANTEAFF,.,TRBJ1-1,TRBV20-1,.
TGTGCCAGCACTCGCGGACAGGGGGCAGGCGAGCAGTACTTC,CASTRGQGAGEQYF,TRBD1,TRBJ2-7,TRBV28,.
TGTGCCAGCAGCTCCTTTCCTCGGGGCGATAAAGATACGCAGTATTTT,CASSSFPRGDKDTQYF,.,TRBJ2-3,TRBV7-8,once
TGTGCCAGCAGTGACGTTAGGACAAAGGCCTACGAGCAGTACTTC,CASSDVRTKAYEQYF,.,TRBJ2-7,TRBV25-1,few
TGCGCCAGCAGCTTGATCCCGGGACACCCGAACACTGAAGCTTTCTTT,CASSLIPGHPNTEAFF,.,TRBJ1-1,TRBV5-1,few
TGTGCCAGCAGCCACAGTGGGTTAGGGGAGACCCAGTACTTC,CASSHSGLGETQYF,.,TRBJ2-5,TRBV5-5,few
TGTGCCAGCAGCGAAGCCGGGACACTCTCTGGAAACACCATATATTTT,CASSEAGTLSGNTIYF,.,TRBJ1-3,TRBV5-5,.
TGTGCCAGCAGCTCGGGGGACAGGGGATTTTCCTACGAGCAGTACTTC,CASSSGDRGFSYEQYF,TRBD1,TRBJ2-7,TRBV6-2/TRBV6-3,.
TGCACCAGCAGTGAGTCGATCGGGATAGCGGGAGACGAGCAGTACTTC,CTSSESIGIAGDEQYF,TRBD2,TRBJ2-7,TRBV10-1,.
TGTGCCAGCAGTGCGTTGGTAACCGAGCAGTACTTC,CASSALVTEQYF,.,TRBJ2-7,TRBV11-2,.
TGTGCCAGCAGCCCCCGCAGGGGTGGAAACACCATATATTTT,CASSPRRGGNTIYF,.,TRBJ1-3,TRBV7-8,.
TGTGCCACCAGTGATTTGCGTCCTGACAACGGCAATGAGCAGCTCTTC,CATSDLRPDNGNEQLF,.,TRBJ2-1,TRBV24-1,once
TGTGCCAGCAGTTTGAGGGGCCGAAACATTCAGTACTTC,CASSLRGRNIQYF,.,TRBJ2-4,TRBV12-3/TRBV12-4,.
TGTGCTAGCAGCTTATGGACCCCAGGCACCGGGGAGCTGTTTTTT,CASSLWTPGTGELFF,.,TRBJ2-2,TRBV7-7,.
TGTGCCAGCAGCTTAGATGGCGGAGGGTACATTCAGTACTTC,CASSLDGGGYIQYF,.,TRBJ2-4,TRBV7-2,few
TGTGCCTCTGAGTGGGACACAACGTCCGGAGCTTTCTTT,CASEWDTTSGAFF,.,TRBJ1-1,TRBV6-1,few
TGTGCCGTTGGGACGAGTCTTTCCAAAAACATTCAGTACTTC,CAVGTSLSKNIQYF,.,TRBJ2-4,TRBV6-6,few
TGCAGCGCCACGACAGGGGTTAATAATTCACCCCTCCACTTT,CSATTGVNNSPLHF,TRBD1,TRBJ1-6,TRBV29-1,.
TGTGCCAGCAGTTACCCCATACAGGGTTCGGGAAACACCATATATTTT,CASSYPIQGSGNTIYF,.,TRBJ1-3,TRBV6-6,.
TGTGCCATCAGTGGCGGAACAGGGGGGGAGACCCAGTACTTC,CAISGGTGGETQYF,TRBD1,TRBJ2-5,TRBV10-3,many
TGTGCCAGCAGCTTAACAGGGGGCCTCTACAATGAGCAGTTCTTC,CASSLTGGLYNEQFF,TRBD1,TRBJ2-1,TRBV7-2,.
TGCAGCGTTGATTCCGGGACAGGGGCTTACGGCTACACCTTC,CSVDSGTGAYGYTF,TRBD1,TRBJ1-2,TRBV29-1,.
TGTGCCAGCAGCCCTCCCTTTAGGCGGGGAGCCCAGGGGGAGCAGTACTTC,CASSPPFRRGAQGEQYF,.,TRBJ2-7,TRBV9,many
TGCAGTGAAGGCAACTATAATTCACCCCTCCACTTT,CSEGNYNSPLHF,.,TRBJ1-6,TRBV20-1,.
TGTGCCAGCAGCGTAGAAAGCAGCTTTTACGAGCAGTACTTC,CASSVESSFYEQYF,.,TRBJ2-7,TRBV9,.
TGTGCCAGCAATAGAAAGAACACTGAAGCTTTCTTT,CASNRKNTEAFF,.,TRBJ1-1,TRBV6-5,few
TGTGCCAGCACTACCGGGACAGGGAGGGCCCAAGAGACCCAGTACTTC,CASTTGTGRAQETQYF,TRBD1,TRBJ2-5,TRBV11-3,few
TGTGCCAGCGGCGGTGAAGAGCATCCCTACGAGCAGTACTTC,CASGGEEHPYEQYF,.,TRBJ2-7,TRBV7-2,many
TGTGCCAGCAGTTTATCGAAGGGTGGCCGAGCTAACTATGGCTACACCTTC,CASSLSKGGRANYGYTF,.,TRBJ1-2,TRBV27,medium-sized
TGCGCCAGCAGCATCCAAGAGGGGACCGGGACAGGTTCCTATGGCTACACCTTC,CASSIQEGTGTGSYGYTF,TRBD1,TRBJ1-2,TRBV4-1,.
TGCAGCGTAGCCTCCACCGAAGCTTTCTTT,CSVASTEAFF,.,TRBJ1-1,TRBV29-1,.
TGTGCCAGCAGCTCAGCACAGGGAGGGGCGGCCTACAATGAGCAGTTCTTC,CASSSAQGGAAYNEQFF,.,TRBJ2-1,TRBV7-9,few
TGTGCCAGCAGCTTAATCCCCCAAGGGGGAAACACCATATATTTT,CASSLIPQGGNTIYF,.,TRBJ1-3,TRBV7-6,.
TGTGCCAGCAGCTTACGGGGGTCAGGCGGCACTGAAGCTTTCTTT,CASSLRGSGGTEAFF,.,TRBJ1-1,TRBV7-3,.
TGTGCCAGCAGTTACTCTTCGCTTTCTGGCTACACCTTC,CASSYSSLSGYTF,.,TRBJ1-2,TRBV6-6,.
TGCGCCAGCAAGCGGACAGGATTATTTTACAATGAGCAGTTCTTC,CASKRTGLFYNEQFF,TRBD1,TRBJ2-1,TRBV5-1,.
TGTGCCAGCAGAAGACAGGGTGGCACTGAAGCTTTCTTT,CASRRQGGTEAFF,TRBD1,TRBJ1-1,TRBV12-3/TRBV12-4,.
TGTGCCAGCAGACTACAGCGTGGGCAGGGAGATACGCAGTATTTT,CASRLQRGQGDTQYF,.,TRBJ2-3,TRBV28,.
TGTGCCATCAGTGAGTCGTTGGCGGGCGGGGAGACCCAGTACTTC,CAISESLAGGETQYF,.,TRBJ2-5,TRBV10-3,.
TGTGCCAGCAACCTATCGGGCCTTAAGGGAAACACCATATATTTT,CASNLSGLKGNTIYF,.,TRBJ1-3,TRBV6-6,few
TGTGCCAGCAGTTACGGAGGGGACTATGGCTACACCTTC,CASSYGGDYGYTF,.,TRBJ1-2,TRBV6-6,few
TGCAGTGCTAGTTCACGTTCGAACACCGGGGAGCTGTTTTTT,CSASSRSNTGELFF,.,TRBJ2-2,TRBV20-1,.
TGCAGCGTTGAAGATCTTGTCGGCACCCCGGGAGGGGCCAACGTCCTGACTTTC,CSVEDLVGTPGGANVLTF,.,TRBJ2-6,TRBV29-1,.
TGTGCCAGCAAGGTGAACTGGGGAGGGCGAGAGACCCAGTACTTC,CASKVNWGGRETQYF,TRBD2,TRBJ2-5,TRBV25-1,few
TGTGCCAGCAGCTTGGATCCGGCTCAGGGGCTGGGCTCCTATAATTCACCCCTCCACTTT,CASSLDPAQGLGSYNSPLHF,.,TRBJ1-6,TRBV5-8,.
TGTGCCAGCAGCCCCCTCACGGGAGGGCCAGGCGAACAGTACTTC,CASSPLTGGPGEQYF,TRBD2,TRBJ2-7,TRBV7-9,.
TGTGCCACGACGGGACTAGCGAAGTACAATGAGCAGTTCTTC,CATTGLAKYNEQFF,TRBD2,TRBJ2-1,TRBV15,.